The 3 T cell receptor beta chains below were found in one sample sequenced in a study of T cell responses to AZD1222 COVID-19 vaccine (dated by TCRdb to about 2021). The library was prepared using the immunoSEQ multiplex PCR assay. Drawn from immuneACCESS, this table holds only the in-frame rearrangements with V and J called that TCRdb kept. Clones are partly lost; checked studies trace under half to an unresolved V gene and leave the rest unexplained. This sample has fewer than 90,000 clones in its table, and roughly 84% of those were observed once. The top ten constitute about 6% of the sample. The sample's time point label, in plain terms: about 28 days (+/-7) after the second vaccine dose. The sequencing here drew on peripheral blood, taken 28 days after the second AZD1222 dose. The source of these receptors is an adult who received the AZD1222 COVID-19 vaccine.

This CDR3 is CASSQETSVYYEQYF. In nucleotides, the CDR3 is TGTGCCAGCAGCCAAGAGACTAGCGTTTACTACGAGCAGTACTTC. V and J are TRBV3-1 (or the pseudogene TRBV3-2) and TRBJ2-7; 8 bases fit TRBD2. V was clipped by 0 bases and J by 3 bases; unmatched bases: 4. The V gene's germline CDR1 is LGHDT and CDR2 YNNKEL (reference sequence). This CDR3 has 15 residues.

The chain recombines TRBV6-8 with TRBJ1-5; 7 positions match TRBD1. Germline assignment: CDR1 MNHGY and CDR2 SAAAGT. This CDR3 has 14 amino acids. The trim removed 8 bases at V and 5 bases at J, leaving 9 bases unmatched. In DNA, the CDR3 is TGTGCCAGCGGGGGGGGGACAGTGGATCAGCCCCAGCATTTT. It codes for CASGGGTVDQPQHF.

The chain recombines TRBV3-1 (or the pseudogene TRBV3-2) with TRBJ2-7; 8 bases fit TRBD1. Trimming removed 1 base from V and 2 bases from J; junction bases left unmatched: 7. Germline CDR1 is LGHDT and CDR2 is YNNKEL (reference sequence). The CDR3 is 16 residues long. The CDR3 sequence is CASSQAGTGQAYEQYF. In DNA form, the CDR3 reads TGTGCCAGCAGCCAAGCGGGGACGGGACAGGCCTACGAGCAGTACTTC.